These T cell receptor beta chains were read from a single sample in a study of PD-L1 blockade in urothelial cancer. Repertoires were generated with immunoSEQ multiplex PCR, while TCRdb's copy carries only in-frame clones and drops some. The sample lists fewer than 25,000 clones; approximately 90% were seen once. The sequenced sample was PBMCs, obtained around atezolizumab (anti-PD-L1) treatment. Every receptor here comes from a man aged 45-65 years with urothelial cancer. Both conserved end residues are part of each CDR3. The D gene is left open where the match is weak. Expanded clones get a size class; other rows say once, few or many, or leave the size out.

d_gene,j_gene,v_gene,abundance,CDR3aa,CDR3nt
TRBD2,TRBJ2-1,TRBV5-1,NA,CASSLGLAGNNEQFF,TGCGCCAGCAGCTTGGGACTAGCGGGGAACAATGAGCAGTTCTTC
NA,TRBJ2-3,TRBV6-6,NA,CASRPTGQGNTQYF,TGTGCCAGCAGGCCTACGGGCCAGGGGAATACGCAGTATTTT
TRBD1,TRBJ1-5,TRBV6-1,few,CASTGASPSQPQHF,TGTGCCAGTACAGGGGCCAGCCCGAGTCAGCCCCAGCATTTT
TRBD1,TRBJ1-2,TRBV10-3,NA,CAISESRQGARGYTF,TGTGCCATCAGTGAGTCGCGGCAGGGGGCTCGGGGCTACACCTTC
TRBD1,TRBJ2-7,TRBV5-6,NA,CASSRDRAYEQYF,TGTGCCAGCAGCAGGGACAGAGCCTACGAGCAGTACTTC
NA,TRBJ2-5,TRBV5-8,NA,CASSLVGQQETQYF,TGTGCCAGCAGCTTGGTCGGACAACAAGAGACCCAGTACTTC
NA,TRBJ1-2,TRBV19,NA,CASSIRGGEGYTF,TGTGCCAGTAGTATCCGGGGAGGGGAAGGCTACACCTTC
NA,TRBJ1-5,TRBV29-1,NA,CSVVGQNNQPQHF,TGCAGCGTTGTGGGGCAAAACAATCAGCCCCAGCATTTT
TRBD1,TRBJ1-4,TRBV2,NA,CASRRTGGTEKLFF,TGTGCCAGCAGGCGGACAGGGGGTACTGAAAAACTGTTTTTT
TRBD1,TRBJ1-2,TRBV27,NA,CASSLSIDRGLDGYTF,TGTGCCAGCAGTTTATCGATTGACAGGGGGCTTGATGGCTACACCTTC
NA,TRBJ2-5,TRBV29-1,NA,CSAKPGQETQYF,TGCAGCGCGAAACCCGGGCAAGAGACCCAGTACTTC
NA,TRBJ2-7,TRBV11-2,NA,CASSVGGGSRTYEQYF,TGTGCCAGCAGCGTAGGAGGGGGCAGTAGGACCTACGAGCAGTACTTC
NA,TRBJ2-1,TRBV6-5,NA,CASSLSSYNEQFF,TGTGCCAGCAGTTTGAGCTCCTACAATGAGCAGTTCTTC
NA,TRBJ2-5,TRBV4-1,NA,CASSQGETVQETQYF,TGCGCCAGCAGCCAAGGAGAGACAGTTCAAGAGACCCAGTACTTC
NA,TRBJ1-6,TRBV7-7,NA,CASSSSGDNSPLHF,TGTGCTAGCAGCTCATCAGGTGATAATTCACCCCTCCACTTT
TRBD1,TRBJ2-5,TRBV10-2,NA,CASSTGGSETQYF,TGCGCCAGCAGCACAGGGGGTTCAGAGACCCAGTACTTC
NA,TRBJ1-5,TRBV19,NA,CASSSRGSNQPQHF,TGTGCCAGTAGTAGCAGGGGTAGCAATCAGCCCCAGCATTTT
NA,TRBJ1-1,TRBV30,few,CAWGTRWTAPRTEAFF,TGTGCCTGGGGAACCCGGTGGACAGCCCCGAGGACTGAAGCTTTCTTT
NA,TRBJ2-5,TRBV7-3,NA,CASSLSRDGETQYF,TGTGCCAGCAGCTTAAGCAGGGATGGAGAGACCCAGTACTTC
NA,TRBJ1-2,TRBV10-3,NA,CAMGGTAPYGYTF,TGTGCCATGGGAGGGACTGCCCCCTATGGCTACACCTTC
NA,TRBJ2-1,TRBV10-3,NA,CAISAQGRPNEQFF,TGTGCCATCAGTGCGCAGGGGCGGCCCAATGAGCAGTTCTTC
NA,TRBJ2-5,TRBV19,NA,CASSIGGWATQETQYF,TGTGCCAGTAGTATTGGGGGGTGGGCAACCCAAGAGACCCAGTACTTC
TRBD2,TRBJ2-1,TRBV28,once,CASSPRLLAGGSGEQFF,TGTGCCAGCAGTCCGCGCCTACTAGCGGGAGGGTCAGGTGAGCAGTTCTTC
TRBD1,TRBJ1-4,TRBV2,NA,CASSVRQGMNEKLFF,TGTGCCAGCAGTGTCAGACAGGGTATGAACGAAAAACTGTTTTTT
TRBD1,TRBJ2-7,TRBV9,NA,CASSVYSQGAGEQYF,TGTGCCAGCAGCGTTTACTCACAGGGGGCAGGTGAGCAGTACTTC
TRBD1,TRBJ1-4,TRBV28,NA,CASSFTGTGGEKLFF,TGTGCCAGCAGTTTTACCGGGACAGGGGGTGAAAAACTGTTTTTT
NA,TRBJ1-1,TRBV5-1,NA,CASSRGRMNTEAFF,TGCGCCAGCAGCCGTGGCAGGATGAACACTGAAGCTTTCTTT
NA,TRBJ1-4,TRBV30,NA,CAWINQGSATNEKLFF,TGTGCCTGGATCAATCAAGGGAGCGCAACTAATGAAAAACTGTTTTTT
NA,TRBJ1-6,TRBV6-5,NA,CASREGINSPLHF,TGTGCCAGCAGGGAGGGCATTAATTCACCCCTCCACTTT
TRBD2,TRBJ2-4,TRBV28,NA,CATRTSGSRGIQYF,TGTGCCACCCGGACTAGCGGGAGTCGGGGCATTCAGTACTTC
NA,TRBJ2-3,TRBV15,NA,CATSRVPNRDTQYF,TGTGCCACCAGCAGAGTGCCAAACAGGGATACGCAGTATTTT
NA,TRBJ1-2,TRBV5-4,once,CASSFKRSYGYTF,TGTGCCAGCAGCTTTAAGAGGTCCTATGGCTACACCTTC
TRBD1,TRBJ2-7,TRBV29-1,few,CSVDIGTGTYEQYF,TGCAGCGTTGATATCGGGACAGGAACCTACGAGCAGTACTTC
TRBD2,TRBJ2-1,TRBV4-3,NA,CASSLGLAGVFSYNEQFF,TGCGCCAGCAGCCTGGGACTAGCGGGAGTGTTTTCCTACAATGAGCAGTTCTTC
NA,TRBJ1-2,TRBV5-8,few,CASTSDSFPYGYTF,TGTGCCAGCACATCGGACAGTTTCCCCTATGGCTACACCTTC
TRBD2,TRBJ2-1,TRBV7-8,NA,CASSIRTSGAYNEQFF,TGTGCCAGCAGCATAAGGACTAGCGGAGCTTACAATGAGCAGTTCTTC
NA,TRBJ1-3,TRBV5-1,NA,CASSLALGSSGNTIYF,TGCGCCAGCAGCTTGGCCCTAGGGAGCTCTGGAAACACCATATATTTT
NA,TRBJ1-4,TRBV18,few,CASSRKPGTNEKLFF,TGTGCCAGCTCTCGAAAGCCGGGAACTAATGAAAAACTGTTTTTT
TRBD2,TRBJ2-1,TRBV27,NA,CASSLRGAGGPGEQFF,TGTGCCAGCAGTCTCCGGGGAGCGGGGGGGCCAGGGGAGCAGTTCTTC
TRBD1,TRBJ1-1,TRBV30,few,CAWTPRQGSEAFF,TGTGCCTGGACTCCTAGACAGGGCTCTGAAGCTTTCTTT
TRBD1,TRBJ2-7,TRBV7-9,NA,CASGQRGPDEQYF,TGTGCCAGCGGACAAAGGGGGCCAGACGAGCAGTACTTC
NA,TRBJ2-7,TRBV18,once,CASSPDRPYEQYF,TGTGCCAGCTCACCAGACAGGCCCTACGAGCAGTACTTC
NA,TRBJ2-3,TRBV29-1,NA,CSVEAGRESQYF,TGCAGCGTTGAAGCGGGAAGGGAGTCGCAGTATTTT
NA,TRBJ1-6,TRBV10-1,NA,CASRDDRNSPLHF,TGCGCCAGCAGAGATGATCGGAATTCACCCCTCCACTTT
TRBD1,TRBJ1-6,TRBV6-5,few,CASSDGQGYNSPLHF,TGTGCCAGCAGCGATGGACAGGGATATAATTCACCCCTCCACTTT
TRBD2,TRBJ2-7,TRBV4-1,NA,CASSLRSGSGTYEQYF,TGCGCCAGCAGCCTCCGTAGCGGGAGTGGAACCTACGAGCAGTACTTC
TRBD1,TRBJ1-5,TRBV6-1,few,CASSDAHGGTGGNQPQHF,TGTGCCAGCAGTGACGCTCACGGGGGGACAGGGGGCAATCAGCCCCAGCATTTT
TRBD1,TRBJ2-1,TRBV6-1,NA,CASMVGTEKNEQFF,TGTGCCAGCATGGTCGGGACAGAGAAGAATGAGCAGTTCTTC
TRBD1,TRBJ2-2,TRBV6-4,NA,CASSDANRGQAGELFF,TGTGCCAGCAGTGACGCGAACAGGGGGCAGGCCGGGGAGCTGTTTTTT
NA,TRBJ1-5,TRBV27,NA,CASRHATGQPQHF,TGTGCCAGCAGGCATGCAACGGGACAGCCCCAGCATTTT
TRBD2,TRBJ2-7,TRBV7-7,NA,CASSPGTSGSYEQYF,TGTGCCAGCAGCCCCGGGACTAGCGGATCCTACGAGCAGTACTTC
TRBD1,TRBJ2-7,TRBV11-1,NA,CASSLGGTGTYEQYF,TGTGCCAGCAGCTTAGGGGGGACAGGGACCTACGAGCAGTACTTC
TRBD1,TRBJ1-2,TRBV19,NA,CASSFAGGTGYTF,TGTGCCAGTAGTTTCGCAGGGGGCACTGGCTACACCTTC
NA,TRBJ1-2,TRBV29-1,NA,CSVAEASYTF,TGCAGCGTTGCGGAGGCTAGCTACACCTTC
NA,TRBJ1-5,TRBV15,NA,CATSFAGEGSNQPQHF,TGTGCCACCAGTTTTGCAGGGGAGGGTAGCAATCAGCCCCAGCATTTT
NA,TRBJ2-3,TRBV5-5,NA,CASSLGGVKDTQYF,TGTGCCAGCAGCTTGGGGGGGGTCAAAGATACGCAGTATTTT
TRBD1,TRBJ1-5,TRBV6-1,NA,CASSEKRQGQPQHF,TGTGCCAGCAGTGAAAAGCGACAGGGCCAGCCCCAGCATTTT
TRBD2,TRBJ2-3,TRBV19,NA,CASSTHGTSRLSTDTQYF,TGTGCCAGTAGTACCCACGGGACTAGCAGACTTAGCACAGATACGCAGTATTTT
NA,TRBJ1-4,TRBV7-2,NA,CASSLAGEEKLFF,TGTGCCAGCAGCCTGGCAGGGGAGGAAAAACTGTTTTTT
TRBD2,TRBJ2-3,TRBV5-6,once,CASSQMQRGDTDTQYF,TGTGCCAGCAGCCAAATGCAGCGGGGCGACACAGATACGCAGTATTTT